These 26 T cell receptor beta chains were all obtained from the same sample, sequenced in a study of CD8+ T cells in alopecia areata. After isolation, RNA underwent reverse transcription to generate cDNA as the sequencing template. The repertoire was sequenced with immunoSEQ multiplex PCR; TCRdb's copy has only in-frame clones and lacks some. The data contain 200,000 or so clones, roughly three fifths of them seen just once; the ten biggest clones take up approximately 4.9%. The sample comprised CD8+ T cells sorted from blood. These receptors were taken from a human donor in good health.

V is TRBV11-2 and J is TRBJ1-1; the D is unclear. CDR1 and CDR2 (germline): SGHAT, FQNNGV. This CDR3 has 13 amino acids. V dropped 1 base and J dropped 5 bases, with 8 bases sitting between them. CDR3 bases: TGTGCCAGCAGCTTAGGACCCCGAACTGAAGCTTTCTTT. This translates into CASSLGPRTEAFF.

The genes are TRBV25-1 and TRBJ1-5, with no clear D. The CDR3 spans 14 residues. Trimming shortened V by 3 bases and J by 2 bases, and 8 bases separated the two germline ends. Germline V gene lookup returns CDR1 MGHDK and CDR2 SYGVNS. This CDR3 reads CASSDAGGNQPQHF. The CDR3 DNA follows: TGTGCCAGCAGTGATGCTGGGGGCAATCAGCCCCAGCATTTT.

The rearrangement joins TRBV9 to TRBJ1-2; D unresolved. This CDR3 has 13 amino acids. Trimming left V 3 bases short and J 8 bases short, with 14 bases between. Germline V gives CDR1 SGDLS, CDR2 YYNGEE. The CDR3 DNA follows: TGTGCCAGCAGCGCCCGGCCTCGGGAAGGCTACACCTTC. Translated, it gives CASSARPREGYTF.

This clone showed up just once. The chain joins TRBV5-6 to TRBJ2-3; D is unresolved. Germline V gene data show CDR1 as SGHDT and CDR2 as YYEEEE. CDR3 length equals 13 residues. V was clipped by 4 bases and J by 0 bases, with 6 bases between them. CDR3 bases: TGTGCCAGCAGCCGAGGAAGCACAGATACGCAGTATTTT. Its protein is CASSRGSTDTQYF. Together with reference TRBV5-6 and TRBJ2-3, the CDR3 gives the full variable domain: DAGVTQSPTHLIKTRGQQVTLRCSPKSGHDTVSWYQQALGQGPQFIFQYYEEEERQRGNFPDRFSGHQFPNYSSELNVNALLLGDSALYLCASSRGSTDTQYFGPGTRLTVL.

This chain uses TRBV2 with TRBJ1-1, with 9 bases matching TRBD1. The CDR3 has 18 residues. Germline assignment: CDR1 SNHLY and CDR2 FYNNEI. V was pared by 3 bases and J by 4 bases, with 15 bases of the junction left unmatched. The CDR3 nucleotides read TGTGCCAGCAGTGATGGACAGGGGACTTCGCCTTGGGTCACTGAAGCTTTCTTT. Translation: CASSDGQGTSPWVTEAFF.

This clone was detected a few times. This sequence joins TRBV5-1 and TRBJ1-1; TRBD1 matches at 10 bases. Germline V CDR1 and CDR2: SGHRS, YFSETQ. J gave up 5 bases and V 0 bases, and 1 base lay outside the gene matches. The CDR3 spans 14 residues. CDR3 protein: CASSLGQGATEAFF. CDR3 DNA: TGCGCCAGCAGCTTGGGACAGGGGGCGACTGAAGCTTTCTTT.

The J gene is TRBJ2-7, the V gene TRBV19, with a weak D call TRBD2 (5 bases). CDR1 is LNHDA and CDR2 is SQIVND in the germline V gene (reference sequence). CDR3 length: 14 residues. With 1 base removed from V and 0 bases from J, the gap between germline ends came to 7 bases. CDR3 bases: TGTGCCAGTAGTATAGGAGGGATCTCCTACGAGCAGTACTTC. Encoded protein: CASSIGGISYEQYF.

This chain connects TRBV9 to TRBJ1-5; no clear D gene. Trimming took off 0 bases at V and 5 bases at J, with 12 bases between the two ends. CDR1 is SGDLS, CDR2 YYNGEE, per germline. This CDR3 comprises 15 residues. The DNA for the CDR3 is TGTGCCAGCAGCGTAGGAGACATGGGATATCAGCCCCAGCATTTT. This codes for CASSVGDMGYQPQHF.

The chain carries TRBV29-1 and TRBJ2-3, with D perhaps matching TRBD2 (5 bases). CDR3 length equals 14 residues. Trimming took 8 bases from V and 2 from J, leaving 17 bases between them. Germline CDR1 SQVTM, CDR2 ANQGSEA. The DNA for the CDR3 is TGCAGCTTTCTACAGCGGTCCTCCACAGATACGCAGTATTTT. Translated, it gives CSFLQRSSTDTQYF.

This clone was seen a handful of times. The chain joins TRBV5-6 to TRBJ1-2; D is ambiguous. The germline V gene has CDR1 SGHDT and CDR2 YYEEEE. V was clipped by 0 bases and J by 7 bases, with 13 bases between them. CDR3 length: 14 amino acids. CDR3 sequence reads: CASSLALESGGYTF. In DNA, the CDR3 is TGTGCCAGCAGCTTGGCCTTGGAGTCTGGTGGCTACACCTTC.

This chain connects TRBV13 to TRBJ2-7, with D possibly TRBD2 on 6 matching bases. Trimming stripped 7 bases from V and 0 bases from J, with 16 bases between. Per germline, CDR1 PRHDT and CDR2 FYEKMQ (reference sequence). CDR3 length: 15 residues. CDR3: CASMGGPRGSYEQYF. CDR3 nucleotides: TGTGCCAGCATGGGGGGACCCCGCGGCTCCTACGAGCAGTACTTC.

This clone appeared once. The chain couples TRBV5-6 to TRBJ1-2, with 8 bases identical to TRBD1. Losses at the gene ends were 2 bases for V and 8 bases for J; bases not matched to a gene: 8. The length of the CDR3 is 14 residues. The germline V gene encodes CDR1 SGHDT and CDR2 YYEEEE. The CDR3 coding sequence is TGTGCCAGCAGCTTACAGGGGGAAATCTACGGCTACACCTTC. Protein: CASSLQGEIYGYTF. Full variable domain (remainder filled in from reference TRBV5-6 and TRBJ1-2): DAGVTQSPTHLIKTRGQQVTLRCSPKSGHDTVSWYQQALGQGPQFIFQYYEEEERQRGNFPDRFSGHQFPNYSSELNVNALLLGDSALYLCASSLQGEIYGYTFGSGTRLTVV.

The genes are TRBV5-6 and TRBJ1-2; D ambiguous. Looked up from germline, CDR1 is SGHDT and CDR2 is YYEEEE. V was clipped by 1 base and J by 2 bases, with 9 bases between them. This CDR3 has 14 amino acids. As DNA, the CDR3 is TGTGCCAGCAGCTTGTTTCCGGGGAACTATGGCTACACCTTC. Its protein product is CASSLFPGNYGYTF.

The chain combines TRBV2 with TRBJ2-7; TRBD1 matches 11 bases. The CDR3 runs to 13 residues. Looked up from germline, CDR1 is SNHLY and CDR2 is FYNNEI. Losses at the gene ends were 5 bases for V and 6 bases for J; bases not matched to a gene: 3. CDR3 in DNA: TGTGCCAGCAGTCCCGGGACAGGGGGCGAGCAGTACTTC. It translates to CASSPGTGGEQYF.

This chain connects TRBV30 to TRBJ1-3; possibly TRBD1 for D (6 bases). This CDR3 region has 15 residues. Trimming pared 0 bases from V and 6 bases from J, leaving 15 bases between. Germline loops: CDR1 GTSNPN, CDR2 SVGIG (reference sequence). CDR3 sequence: CAWSVRGQTSNTIYF. In nucleotides, the CDR3 is TGTGCCTGGAGTGTACGTGGACAGACCTCAAACACCATATATTTT.

This sequence joins TRBV4-1 and TRBJ2-5; weak D call: TRBD2 (5 bases). Trimming removed 0 bases at V and 5 bases at J, with 19 bases between. In germline, CDR1 is MGHRA, CDR2 YSYEKL. The CDR3 is made up of 17 amino acids. CDR3 region: CASSQEALGGVQETQYF. In DNA form, the CDR3 reads TGCGCCAGCAGCCAAGAAGCCCTTGGAGGAGTTCAGGAGACCCAGTACTTC.

J is TRBJ2-7 and V is TRBV19; 10 bases are a match to TRBD1. The CDR3 is 15 amino acids. The trim removed 4 bases at V and 4 bases at J, leaving 7 bases unmatched. CDR1 and CDR2 from the germline V gene are LNHDA and SQIVND (reference sequence). The CDR3 is CASSNRDRGGYEQYF. CDR3 DNA: TGTGCCAGTAGTAACCGGGACAGGGGCGGGTACGAGCAGTACTTC.

This clone has just one count. CDR3 in amino acids: CASSLQGEETQYF. CDR3 coding DNA: TGTGCCAGCAGCCTTCAGGGGGAGGAGACCCAGTACTTC. The V call is TRBV7-8, the J call TRBJ2-5, with 7 bases matching TRBD1. The germline V gene has CDR1 SGHVS and CDR2 FQNEAQ. Trimming removed 5 bases from V and 5 bases from J; junction bases left unmatched: 5. The length of the CDR3 is 13 residues.

The CDR3 reads CASSIGSQETQYF. The CDR3 DNA sequence: TGTGCCAGTAGTATCGGCAGCCAAGAGACCCAGTACTTC. The J gene is TRBJ2-5, the V gene TRBV19; D call uncertain. The CDR3 has 13 amino acids. Trimming removed 3 bases from V and 1 base from J, with 6 bases in between. Germline CDR1 LNHDA, CDR2 SQIVND (reference sequence).

V is TRBV27 and J is TRBJ1-5, with D possibly being TRBD1 (6 bases). Deletions cut 4 bases from V and 0 bases from J, with 16 bases between. The CDR3 is 17 amino acids. Germline CDR1 MNHEY, CDR2 SMNVEV (reference sequence). The CDR3 DNA sequence: TGTGCCAGCAGTTCCGCTAACAGGGAAGGTAGCAATCAGCCCCAGCATTTT. This translates into CASSSANREGSNQPQHF.

The chain recombines TRBV30 with TRBJ2-5; D may correspond to TRBD1 or TRBD2 (7 bases each). The V end was cut by 5 bases, the J end by 5 bases, with 18 bases between. This CDR3 spans 14 amino acids. Germline V gives CDR1 GTSNPN, CDR2 SVGIG (reference sequence). The CDR3 DNA reads TGTGCCTGGGAACTAGCAGGGGGGGCGGAGACCCAGTACTTC. This codes for CAWELAGGAETQYF.

V usage is TRBV29-1 and J usage is TRBJ2-1, with D perhaps TRBD1 or TRBD2 (5 bases each). The CDR3 runs 11 residues. V gave up 6 bases and J gave up 9 bases, with 12 bases separating them. Germline loops: CDR1 SQVTM, CDR2 ANQGSEA. For the CDR3, the DNA is TGCAGCGTCACCGGGACCCTTGAGCAGTTCTTC. Its protein product is CSVTGTLEQFF.

The V and J genes are TRBV29-1 and TRBJ1-1; perhaps TRBD1 as D (6 bases). The germline V gene encodes CDR1 SQVTM and CDR2 ANQGSEA. V shed 1 base and J shed 11 bases, with 11 bases lying between them. This CDR3 has 11 amino acids. The CDR3 loop reads CSVEGNREAFF. Here the CDR3 DNA reads TGCAGCGTTGAAGGTAACAGGGAGGCTTTCTTT.

This clone was recorded a few times. This sequence joins TRBV19 and TRBJ1-1, with D hard to call. The CDR3 length is 13 residues. Trimming left V 5 bases short and J 3 bases short, with 10 bases between. The germline V gene has CDR1 LNHDA and CDR2 SQIVND (reference sequence). CDR3 protein: CASSASPHTEAFF. The CDR3 DNA reads TGTGCCAGTAGTGCCAGCCCTCACACTGAAGCTTTCTTT.

A few counts support this clone. The chain carries TRBV13 and TRBJ1-2, with D hard to call. CDR1 is PRHDT, CDR2 FYEKMQ, per germline (reference sequence). The CDR3 has 11 residues. Deletions cut 1 base from V and 3 bases from J, with 0 bases between. The CDR3 is CASSLDYGYTF. The DNA for the CDR3 is TGTGCCAGCAGCTTAGACTATGGCTACACCTTC.

This clone was seen a single time. The chain employs TRBV13 and TRBJ2-7; no reliable D call. V lost 0 bases, J lost 3 bases, and 9 bases lay in between. This CDR3 region has 14 residues. The germline gives CDR1 PRHDT, CDR2 FYEKMQ (reference sequence). The CDR3 here is CASSLGIPNYEQYF. CDR3 DNA sequence: TGTGCCAGCAGCTTAGGGATCCCGAACTACGAGCAGTACTTC.